This paragraph covers one TCR beta chain sequence. This entry comes from a study of cytomegalovirus exposure and HLA in healthy donors. The CDR3 sequence is 11 residues long. V dropped 2 bases and J dropped 7 bases, with 9 bases sitting between them. Germline assignment: CDR1 GTSNPN and CDR2 SVGIG (reference sequence). With 60 Vbeta and 13 Jbeta primers, the PCR was carried out. The table came from immunoSEQ multiplex PCR; TCRdb's copy has only in-frame clones and leaves some out. The sample lists about 35,000 clones, 80% occurring once. The clonotype comes from a male donor in good health and CMV-seronegative. V gene TRBV30 combines with J gene TRBJ2-7, with D unclear. What was sequenced was PBMCs. The CDR3: CAWSPLREQYF. The CDR3 DNA is TGTGCCTGGAGTCCCCTTCGGGAGCAGTACTTC.